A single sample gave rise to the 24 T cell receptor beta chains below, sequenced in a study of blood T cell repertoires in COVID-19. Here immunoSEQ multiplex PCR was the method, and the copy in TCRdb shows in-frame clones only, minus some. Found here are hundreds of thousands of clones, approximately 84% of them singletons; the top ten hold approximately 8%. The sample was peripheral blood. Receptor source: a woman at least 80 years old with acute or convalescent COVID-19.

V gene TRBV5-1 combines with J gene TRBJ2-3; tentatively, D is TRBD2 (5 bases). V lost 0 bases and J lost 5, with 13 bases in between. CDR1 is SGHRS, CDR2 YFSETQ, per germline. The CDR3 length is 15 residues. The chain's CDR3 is CASSLGIGRGDTQYF. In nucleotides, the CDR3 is TGCGCCAGCAGCTTGGGAATAGGTCGGGGAGATACGCAGTATTTT.

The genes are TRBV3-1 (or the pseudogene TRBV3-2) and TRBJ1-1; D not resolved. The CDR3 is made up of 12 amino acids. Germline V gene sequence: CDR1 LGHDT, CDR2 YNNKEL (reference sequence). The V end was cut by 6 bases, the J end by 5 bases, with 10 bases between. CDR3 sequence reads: CASSRGFTEAFF. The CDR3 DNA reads TGTGCCAGCAGTCGAGGGTTTACTGAAGCTTTCTTT.

The DNA for the CDR3 is TGTGCCAGCAGCTTGGGGAGGGGAAACACCATATATTTT. It specifies CASSLGRGNTIYF. This chain uses TRBV5-6 with TRBJ1-3; unclear D gene. V was trimmed by 0 bases and J by 4 bases, leaving 5 bases between them. CDR3 size: 13 residues. Germline V gene data show CDR1 as SGHDT and CDR2 as YYEEEE.

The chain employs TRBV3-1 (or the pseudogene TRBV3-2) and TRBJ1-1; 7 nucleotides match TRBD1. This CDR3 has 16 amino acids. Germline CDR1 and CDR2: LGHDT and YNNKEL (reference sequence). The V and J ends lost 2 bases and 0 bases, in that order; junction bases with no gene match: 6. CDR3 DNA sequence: TGTGCCAGCAGCCAACACAGGGGACCAATGAACACTGAAGCTTTCTTT. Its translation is CASSQHRGPMNTEAFF.

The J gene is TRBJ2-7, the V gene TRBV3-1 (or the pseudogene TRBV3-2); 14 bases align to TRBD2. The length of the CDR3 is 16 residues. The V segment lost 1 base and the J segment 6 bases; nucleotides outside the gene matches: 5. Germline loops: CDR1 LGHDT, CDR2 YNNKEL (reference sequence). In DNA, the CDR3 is TGTGCCAGCAGCCAAGTCCCGACTAGCGGGGGGGCCGAGCAGTACTTC. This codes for CASSQVPTSGGAEQYF.

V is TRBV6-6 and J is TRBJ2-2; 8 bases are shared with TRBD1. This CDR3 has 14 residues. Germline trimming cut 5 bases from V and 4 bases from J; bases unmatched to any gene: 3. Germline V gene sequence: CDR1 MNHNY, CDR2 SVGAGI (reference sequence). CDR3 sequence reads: CASSPTGATGELFF. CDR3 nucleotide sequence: TGTGCCAGCAGTCCGACAGGGGCCACCGGGGAGCTGTTTTTT.

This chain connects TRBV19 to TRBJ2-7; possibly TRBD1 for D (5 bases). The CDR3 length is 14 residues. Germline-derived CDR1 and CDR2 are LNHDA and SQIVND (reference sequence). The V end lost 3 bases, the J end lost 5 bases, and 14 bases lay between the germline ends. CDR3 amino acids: CASSIGQGDDEQYF. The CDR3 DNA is TGTGCCAGTAGTATCGGGCAGGGCGACGACGAGCAGTACTTC.

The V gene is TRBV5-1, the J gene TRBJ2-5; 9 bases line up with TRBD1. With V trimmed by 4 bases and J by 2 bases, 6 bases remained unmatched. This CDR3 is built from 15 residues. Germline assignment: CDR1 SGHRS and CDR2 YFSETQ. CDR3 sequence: CASSMGQGTQETQYF. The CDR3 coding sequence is TGCGCCAGCAGCATGGGACAGGGAACGCAAGAGACCCAGTACTTC.

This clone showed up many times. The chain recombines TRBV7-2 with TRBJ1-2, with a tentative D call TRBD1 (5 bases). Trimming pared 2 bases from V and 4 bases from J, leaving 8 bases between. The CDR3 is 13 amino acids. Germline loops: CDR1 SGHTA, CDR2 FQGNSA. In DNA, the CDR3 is TGTGCCAGCAGCTTACAGGGCGGCTATGGCTACACCTTC. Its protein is CASSLQGGYGYTF. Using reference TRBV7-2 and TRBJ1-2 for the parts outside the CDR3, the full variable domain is GAGVSQSPSNKVTEKGKDVELRCDPISGHTALYWYRQSLGQGLEFLIYFQGNSAPDKSGLPSDRFSAERTGGSVSTLTIQRTQQEDSAVYLCASSLQGGYGYTFGSGTRLTVV.

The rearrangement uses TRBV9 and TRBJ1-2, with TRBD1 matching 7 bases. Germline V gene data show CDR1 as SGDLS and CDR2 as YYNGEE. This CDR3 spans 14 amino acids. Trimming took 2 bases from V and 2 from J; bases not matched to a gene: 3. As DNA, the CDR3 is TGTGCCAGCAGCGTGGACAGGTGGAACTATGGCTACACCTTC. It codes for CASSVDRWNYGYTF. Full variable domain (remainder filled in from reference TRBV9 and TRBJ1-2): DSGVTQTPKHLITATGQRVTLRCSPRSGDLSVYWYQQSLDQGLQFLIQYYNGEERAKGNILERFSAQQFPDLHSELNLSSLELGDSALYFCASSVDRWNYGYTFGSGTRLTVV.

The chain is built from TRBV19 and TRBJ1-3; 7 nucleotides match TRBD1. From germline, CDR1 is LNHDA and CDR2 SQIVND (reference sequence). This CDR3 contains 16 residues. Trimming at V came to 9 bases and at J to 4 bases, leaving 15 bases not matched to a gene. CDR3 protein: CASDTRGASGGNTIYF. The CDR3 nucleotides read TGTGCCAGCGACACCAGGGGGGCTTCGGGAGGAAACACCATATATTTT.

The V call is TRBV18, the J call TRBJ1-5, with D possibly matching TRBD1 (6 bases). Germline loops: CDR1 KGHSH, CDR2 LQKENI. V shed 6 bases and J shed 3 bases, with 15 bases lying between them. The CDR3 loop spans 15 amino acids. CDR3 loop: CASSTGGGTNQPQHF. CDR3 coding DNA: TGTGCCAGCTCCACGGGGGGGGGCACCAATCAGCCCCAGCATTTT.

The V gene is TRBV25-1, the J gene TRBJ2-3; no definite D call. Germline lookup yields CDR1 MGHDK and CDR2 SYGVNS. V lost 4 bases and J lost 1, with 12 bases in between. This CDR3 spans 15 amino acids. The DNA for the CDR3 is TGTGCCAGCAGTGGATCCCCGGCGGGCACAGATACGCAGTATTTT. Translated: CASSGSPAGTDTQYF.

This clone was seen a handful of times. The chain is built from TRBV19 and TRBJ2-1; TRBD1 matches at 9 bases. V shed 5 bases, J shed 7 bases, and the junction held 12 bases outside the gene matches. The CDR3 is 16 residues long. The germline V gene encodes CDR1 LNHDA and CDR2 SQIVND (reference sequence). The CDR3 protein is CASSPQDRGRHNEQFF. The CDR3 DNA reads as TGTGCCAGTAGTCCCCAGGACAGGGGACGTCATAATGAGCAGTTCTTC.

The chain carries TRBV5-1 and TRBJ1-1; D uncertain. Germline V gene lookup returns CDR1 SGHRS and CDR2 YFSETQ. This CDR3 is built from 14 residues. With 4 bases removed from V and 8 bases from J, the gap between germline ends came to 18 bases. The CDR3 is CASSPGFGSQEAFF. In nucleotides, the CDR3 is TGCGCCAGCAGCCCCGGATTCGGGTCCCAAGAAGCTTTCTTT.

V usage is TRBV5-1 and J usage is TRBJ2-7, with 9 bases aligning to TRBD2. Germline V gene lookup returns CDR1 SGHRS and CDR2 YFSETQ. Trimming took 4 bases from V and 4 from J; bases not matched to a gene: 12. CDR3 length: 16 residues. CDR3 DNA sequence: TGCGCCAGCAGCCCCCTCGTCGCTAGCGGGATGTACGAGCAGTACTTC. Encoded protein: CASSPLVASGMYEQYF.

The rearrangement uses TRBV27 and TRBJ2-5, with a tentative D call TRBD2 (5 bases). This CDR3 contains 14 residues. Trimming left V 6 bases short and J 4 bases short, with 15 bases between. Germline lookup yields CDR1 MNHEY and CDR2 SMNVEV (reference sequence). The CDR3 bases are TGTGCCAGCAGACCCCGAGGTAGCGTAGAGACCCAGTACTTC. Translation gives CASRPRGSVETQYF.

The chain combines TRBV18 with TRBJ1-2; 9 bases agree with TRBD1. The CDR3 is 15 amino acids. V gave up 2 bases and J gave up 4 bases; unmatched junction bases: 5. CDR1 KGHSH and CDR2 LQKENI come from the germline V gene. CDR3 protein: CASSPGTGTAYGYTF. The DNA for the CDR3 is TGTGCCAGCTCACCAGGGACAGGGACGGCCTATGGCTACACCTTC.

For the CDR3, the DNA is TGCGCCAGCAGCTTCGACAGGGCGGGCACCGGGGAGCTGTTTTTT. It is translated as CASSFDRAGTGELFF. The chain has TRBV5-1 and TRBJ2-2; 7 bases map to TRBD1. Germline assignment: CDR1 SGHRS and CDR2 YFSETQ. V gave up 2 bases and J gave up 4 bases; unmatched junction bases: 5. The CDR3 runs 15 residues.

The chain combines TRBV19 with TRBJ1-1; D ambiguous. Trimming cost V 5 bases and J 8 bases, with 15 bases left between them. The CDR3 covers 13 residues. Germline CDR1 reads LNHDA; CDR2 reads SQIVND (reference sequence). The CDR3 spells CASSALGRREAFF. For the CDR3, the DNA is TGTGCCAGTAGTGCCTTGGGGAGACGAGAAGCTTTCTTT.

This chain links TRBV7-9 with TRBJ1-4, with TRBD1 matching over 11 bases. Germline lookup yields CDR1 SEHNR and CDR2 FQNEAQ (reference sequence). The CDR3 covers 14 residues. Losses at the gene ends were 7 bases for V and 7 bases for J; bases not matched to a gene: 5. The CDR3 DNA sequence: TGTGCCAGCACCGTCGGGACAGGGGGTGAAAAACTGTTTTTT. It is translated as CASTVGTGGEKLFF.

CDR3 coding DNA: TGTGCCAGTGGCACCGGACGGGAAACAGGGACTGGAAACACCATATATTTT. It translates to CASGTGRETGTGNTIYF. The chain couples TRBV19 to TRBJ1-3; D is perhaps TRBD1 (6 bases). CDR1 is LNHDA, CDR2 SQIVND, per germline (reference sequence). The V end lost 8 bases, the J end lost 2 bases, and 22 bases lay between the germline ends. CDR3 length equals 17 residues.

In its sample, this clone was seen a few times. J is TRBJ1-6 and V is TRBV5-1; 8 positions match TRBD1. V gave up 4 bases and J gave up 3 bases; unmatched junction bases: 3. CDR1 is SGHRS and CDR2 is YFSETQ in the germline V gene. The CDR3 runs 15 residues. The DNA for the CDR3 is TGCGCCAGCAGCGACGGGACAGGCTATAATTCACCCCTCCACTTT. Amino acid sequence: CASSDGTGYNSPLHF.

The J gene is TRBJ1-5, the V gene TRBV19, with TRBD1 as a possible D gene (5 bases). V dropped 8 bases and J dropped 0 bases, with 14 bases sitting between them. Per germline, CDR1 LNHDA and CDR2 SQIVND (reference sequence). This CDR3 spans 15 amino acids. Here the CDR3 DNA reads TGTGCCAGTTTAACGACAGATTATAGCAATCAGCCCCAGCATTTT. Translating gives CASLTTDYSNQPQHF. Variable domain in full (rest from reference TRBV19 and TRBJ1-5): DGGITQSPKYLFRKEGQNVTLSCEQNLNHDAMYWYRQDPGQGLRLIYYSQIVNDFQKGDIAEGYSVSREKKESFPLTVTSAQKNPTAFYLCASLTTDYSNQPQHFGDGTRLSIL.